The T cell receptor beta chain described here comes from a study of CD4 T cells in relation to SARS-CoV-2 and coronaviruses. Regarding the study as a whole: No donor gave both pre-pandemic and post-infection samples. No crossreactivity against non-spike viral proteins was tested here.

CDR1 and CDR2 (germline): SGHKS, YYEKEE (reference sequence). V was trimmed by 3 bases and J by 3 bases, leaving 9 bases between them. The CDR3 runs to 13 residues. As concerns this clone: Antigen specificity is unknown.

Sequencing used immunoSEQ multiplex PCR; TCRdb keeps in-frame clones, though not all of them. Here the sample spans 35,000 to 40,000 clones, approximately 83% being singletons. The TCR comes from an adult with COVID-19. The chain combines TRBV5-5 with TRBJ1-1; D may be TRBD1 (5 bases). Input material: memory CD4+ T cells from PBMCs. This CDR3 is CASSSQGDTEAFF. CDR3 nucleotides: TGTGCCAGCAGCTCCCAAGGGGACACTGAAGCTTTCTTT.